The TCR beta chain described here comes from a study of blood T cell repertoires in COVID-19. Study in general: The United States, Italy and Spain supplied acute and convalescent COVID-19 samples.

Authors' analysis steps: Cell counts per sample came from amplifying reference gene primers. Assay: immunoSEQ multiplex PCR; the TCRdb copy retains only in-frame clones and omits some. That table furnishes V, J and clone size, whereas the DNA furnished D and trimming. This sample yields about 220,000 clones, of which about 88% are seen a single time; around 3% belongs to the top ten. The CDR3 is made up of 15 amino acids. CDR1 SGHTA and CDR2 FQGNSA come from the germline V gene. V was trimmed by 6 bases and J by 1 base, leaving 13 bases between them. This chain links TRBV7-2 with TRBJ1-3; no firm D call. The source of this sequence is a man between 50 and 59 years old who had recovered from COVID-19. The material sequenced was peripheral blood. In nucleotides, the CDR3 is TGTGCCAGCAGGCCCGATTCGGGATCTGGAAACACCATATATTTT. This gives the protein CASRPDSGSGNTIYF. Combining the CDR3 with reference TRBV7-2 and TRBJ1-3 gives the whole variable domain GAGVSQSPSNKVTEKGKDVELRCDPISGHTALYWYRQSLGQGLEFLIYFQGNSAPDKSGLPSDRFSAERTGGSVSTLTIQRTQQEDSAVYLCASRPDSGSGNTIYFGEGSWLTVV.